Below are 30 T cell receptor beta chains sequenced from a single sample in a study of blood T cell repertoires in COVID-19. Only in-frame clones appear in the TCRdb table, and some are missing; sequencing was by immunoSEQ multiplex PCR. The sample consists of 53,000 or so clones, 76% of them appearing once. Sequencing was done on a sample of peripheral blood. These TCRs come from a man in his fifties with active or convalescent COVID-19.

The CDR3 loop is CASSPTYDRDEQYF. The CDR3 coding sequence is TGTGCCAGCTCTCCGACCTACGACAGGGACGAGCAGTACTTC. The chain couples TRBV18 to TRBJ2-7; 7 bases are shared with TRBD1. The CDR3 runs to 14 residues. Trimming took 6 bases from V and 5 from J; bases not matched to a gene: 10. Germline loops: CDR1 KGHSH, CDR2 LQKENI.

This clone appeared once. V is TRBV5-1 and J is TRBJ2-3; D unclear. Germline lookup yields CDR1 SGHRS and CDR2 YFSETQ. The CDR3 spans 16 residues. Trimming shortened V by 0 bases and J by 2 bases, and 13 bases separated the two germline ends. Here the CDR3 DNA reads TGCGCCAGCAGCTTGGCAGGAAGGCTACCCACAGATACGCAGTATTTT. Amino acid sequence: CASSLAGRLPTDTQYF.

The chain links TRBV19 to TRBJ1-5, with TRBD1 identical over 7 bases. The CDR3 is 16 amino acids. V gave up 4 bases and J gave up 0 bases; unmatched junction bases: 6. Germline-derived CDR1 and CDR2 are LNHDA and SQIVND (reference sequence). CDR3 amino acids: CASSTRTGDSNQPQHF. As DNA, the CDR3 is TGTGCCAGTAGTACCCGGACAGGAGATAGCAATCAGCCCCAGCATTTT. Full variable domain (missing parts from reference TRBV19 and TRBJ1-5): DGGITQSPKYLFRKEGQNVTLSCEQNLNHDAMYWYRQDPGQGLRLIYYSQIVNDFQKGDIAEGYSVSREKKESFPLTVTSAQKNPTAFYLCASSTRTGDSNQPQHFGDGTRLSIL.

The chain joins TRBV5-5 to TRBJ2-7; a weak D match, TRBD1 (5 bases). CDR1 and CDR2 from the germline V gene are SGHKS and YYEKEE (reference sequence). The CDR3 totals 15 residues. V was trimmed by 5 bases and J by 0 bases, leaving 15 bases between them. Here the CDR3 reads CASSPRQTVSYEQYF. For the CDR3, the DNA is TGTGCCAGCAGTCCCAGACAGACGGTCTCCTACGAGCAGTACTTC.

This chain joins TRBV5-6 and TRBJ2-3, with D unclear. CDR1 and CDR2 (germline): SGHDT, YYEEEE. The CDR3 runs 13 residues. Trimming removed 0 bases at V and 2 bases at J, with 4 bases between. The CDR3 spells CASSLGPTDTQYF. CDR3 coding DNA: TGTGCCAGCAGCTTGGGGCCCACAGATACGCAGTATTTT. Drawing the rest from reference TRBV5-6 and TRBJ2-3, the complete variable domain is DAGVTQSPTHLIKTRGQQVTLRCSPKSGHDTVSWYQQALGQGPQFIFQYYEEEERQRGNFPDRFSGHQFPNYSSELNVNALLLGDSALYLCASSLGPTDTQYFGPGTRLTVL.

V is TRBV11-3 and J is TRBJ1-1; D may be TRBD1 (5 bases). Germline V gene sequence: CDR1 SGHNT, CDR2 YENEEA. This CDR3 spans 14 amino acids. V lost 1 base to trimming and J lost 1 base, with 7 bases between them. The CDR3 region is CASSLGGQNTEAFF. The CDR3 coding sequence is TGTGCCAGCAGCTTAGGCGGACAGAACACTGAAGCTTTCTTT.

This clone came up a few times. The rearrangement joins TRBV19 to TRBJ2-7; D not certain. CDR1 is LNHDA, CDR2 SQIVND, per germline (reference sequence). Trimming took 6 bases from V and 0 from J, leaving 15 bases between them. This CDR3 is built from 15 residues. In DNA form, the CDR3 reads TGTGCCAGTAGCCGGTCGCGGAGCCTCTCCTACGAGCAGTACTTC. Encoded protein: CASSRSRSLSYEQYF.

The chain has TRBV28 and TRBJ2-7; possible D gene TRBD2, 5 bases. Germline CDR1 reads MDHEN; CDR2 reads SYDVKM. There are 11 residues in the CDR3. V was cut by 2 bases and J by 10 bases, with 9 bases left in between. Here the CDR3 reads CASSLTRTQYF. CDR3 DNA sequence: TGTGCCAGCAGTTTAACCCGGACTCAGTACTTC.

The sample holds a few counts of this clone. The J gene is TRBJ2-6, the V gene TRBV5-1, with D perhaps TRBD1 (5 bases). CDR1 and CDR2 from the germline V gene are SGHRS and YFSETQ. The V end lost 4 bases, the J end lost 0 bases, and 17 bases lay between the germline ends. The CDR3 spans 18 residues. The CDR3 loop is CASSPWGLDYSGANVLTF. The CDR3 DNA reads TGCGCCAGCAGCCCCTGGGGCCTGGATTACTCTGGGGCCAACGTCCTGACTTTC.

The chain uses TRBV5-8 and TRBJ1-5; D is ambiguous. The germline CDR1 and CDR2 sequences are SGHTS and YDEGEE. The CDR3 is 13 amino acids. The V end was cut by 0 bases, the J end by 6 bases, with 7 bases between. CDR3 DNA sequence: TGTGCCAGCAGCTTGGTTTCCAGTCAGCCCCAGCATTTT. This translates into CASSLVSSQPQHF. The whole variable domain, filled in from reference TRBV5-8 and TRBJ1-5, reads EAGVTQSPTHLIKTRGQQATLRCSPISGHTSVYWYQQALGLGLQFLLWYDEGEERNRGNFPPRFSGRQFPNYSSELNVNALELEDSALYLCASSLVSSQPQHFGDGTRLSIL.

The chain employs TRBV6-5 and TRBJ2-1; D possibly corresponds to TRBD1 (6 bases). The CDR3 runs to 14 residues. Trimming removed 8 bases at V and 11 bases at J, with 22 bases between. Germline V gene lookup returns CDR1 MNHEY and CDR2 SVGAGI. The CDR3 nucleotides read TGTGCCAGCCCCCCTCCGCAGGGGTCACGCCAGCAGTTCTTC. Translation gives CASPPPQGSRQQFF.

The chain carries TRBV7-2 and TRBJ2-1, with TRBD2 identical over 11 bases. V lost 1 base, J lost 10 bases, and 3 bases stayed unmatched. From germline, CDR1 is SGHTA and CDR2 FQGNSA. CDR3 length: 14 amino acids. The CDR3 loop is CASSLGLAGGEQFF. The CDR3 coding sequence is TGTGCCAGCAGCTTAGGGTTAGCGGGAGGGGAGCAGTTCTTC. The variable domain in full, with the rest retrieved from reference TRBV7-2 and TRBJ2-1, is GAGVSQSPSNKVTEKGKDVELRCDPISGHTALYWYRQSLGQGLEFLIYFQGNSAPDKSGLPSDRFSAERTGGSVSTLTIQRTQQEDSAVYLCASSLGLAGGEQFFGPGTRLTVL.

The chain joins TRBV6-5 to TRBJ1-5; D is perhaps TRBD1 (5 bases). Germline-derived CDR1 and CDR2 are MNHEY and SVGAGI. V was cut by 6 bases and J by 3 bases, with 12 bases left in between. This CDR3 region has 14 residues. DNA of the CDR3: TGTGCCAGCAGGGCGGGGGGTATCAATCAGCCCCAGCATTTT. It encodes CASRAGGINQPQHF.

The chain combines TRBV7-2 with TRBJ2-7; TRBD2 is a possible D gene (6 bases). The CDR3 is 14 residues long. V was pared by 4 bases and J by 7 bases, with 17 bases between. Germline V gene data show CDR1 as SGHTA and CDR2 as FQGNSA. CDR3: CASSSNSGPREQYF. The CDR3 DNA reads TGTGCCAGCAGCTCCAATAGCGGCCCCCGGGAGCAGTACTTC. Looking up the rest from reference TRBV7-2 and TRBJ2-7 gives the full variable domain: GAGVSQSPSNKVTEKGKDVELRCDPISGHTALYWYRQSLGQGLEFLIYFQGNSAPDKSGLPSDRFSAERTGGSVSTLTIQRTQQEDSAVYLCASSSNSGPREQYFGPGTRLTVT.

CDR3 sequence: CASSETSGGARDEQFF. DNA for the CDR3: TGTGCCAGCAGCGAGACTAGCGGGGGGGCGAGGGATGAGCAGTTCTTC. This chain links TRBV7-8 with TRBJ2-1, with 14 bases lining up with TRBD2. The CDR3 totals 16 residues. Germline V lookup: CDR1 SGHVS, CDR2 FQNEAQ. The ends lost 5 bases at V and 8 bases at J; junction bases unmatched: 8.

This clone was seen only once. This rearrangement joins TRBV19 to TRBJ1-1; possibly TRBD1 for D (6 bases). The CDR3 is 18 residues long. Germline CDR1 LNHDA, CDR2 SQIVND (reference sequence). Trimming took 3 bases from V and 1 from J, leaving 21 bases between them. CDR3 nucleotides: TGTGCCAGTAGTATTAGCGAAGGGGGAACGAGTTCGAACACTGAAGCTTTCTTT. This gives the protein CASSISEGGTSSNTEAFF.

On this clone: The same CDR3 also results from other DNA sequences found in this sample. This sequence joins TRBV19 and TRBJ2-2, with a weak D call TRBD1 (5 bases). Germline V gene data show CDR1 as LNHDA and CDR2 as SQIVND (reference sequence). Trimming removed 2 bases from V and 7 bases from J, with 11 bases in between. This CDR3 is built from 14 residues. CDR3 bases: TGTGCCAGTAGTATACAGGGTCGTGGCGGGGAGCTGTTTTTT. Protein sequence: CASSIQGRGGELFF.

The chain is built from TRBV5-4 and TRBJ2-5; D is unresolved. Trimming took 2 bases from V and 1 from J, leaving 12 bases between them. Germline loops: CDR1 SGHNT, CDR2 YYREEE (reference sequence). The CDR3 contains 15 residues. The CDR3 here is CASSFSPGTQETQYF. The CDR3 nucleotides read TGTGCCAGCAGCTTTTCTCCAGGTACCCAAGAGACCCAGTACTTC.

J is TRBJ1-4 and V is TRBV3-1 (or the pseudogene TRBV3-2), with TRBD1 identical over 7 bases. The CDR3 has 14 amino acids. Germline V gene lookup returns CDR1 LGHDT and CDR2 YNNKEL (reference sequence). J lost 8 bases, V lost 3 bases, and 6 bases had no gene match. CDR3 protein: CASSQKAGGEKLFF. CDR3 bases: TGTGCCAGCAGCCAGAAGGCAGGGGGGGAAAAACTGTTTTTT.

The table lists this clone with a count of one. The rearrangement links TRBV19 to TRBJ1-2; D call uncertain. Germline lookup yields CDR1 LNHDA and CDR2 SQIVND (reference sequence). The CDR3 is made up of 15 amino acids. V lost 7 bases and J 0 bases, leaving 15 bases between the germline ends. Here the CDR3 reads CASTMGRAANYGYTF. CDR3 bases: TGTGCCAGTACCATGGGGAGGGCGGCTAACTATGGCTACACCTTC.

This clone was seen a handful of times. The chain combines TRBV2 with TRBJ2-1; D not certain. Germline-derived CDR1 and CDR2 are SNHLY and FYNNEI. There are 10 residues in the CDR3. V lost 6 bases and J 7 bases, leaving 4 bases between the germline ends. In nucleotides, the CDR3 is TGTGCCAGCAGGAGGAATGAGCAGTTCTTC. Its protein is CASRRNEQFF.

This clone was seen only a few times. The rearrangement joins TRBV25-1 to TRBJ1-1, with D unresolved. In germline, CDR1 is MGHDK, CDR2 SYGVNS. Trimming pared 1 base from V and 0 bases from J, leaving 18 bases between. This CDR3 is 18 amino acids long. In DNA, the CDR3 is TGTGCCAGCAGTGAATCCCCATCTTTGACATCCATGAACACTGAAGCTTTCTTT. Translating it yields CASSESPSLTSMNTEAFF.

The rearrangement links TRBV5-1 to TRBJ2-5, with a tentative D call TRBD2 (7 bases). The length of the CDR3 is 15 residues. Germline V CDR1 and CDR2: SGHRS, YFSETQ. Trimming cost V 6 bases and J 5 bases, with 20 bases left between them. The CDR3 DNA reads TGCGCCAGCACCGCCCGTGGAGAGGGGGGGGAGACCCAGTACTTC. This translates into CASTARGEGGETQYF.

The chain carries TRBV7-2 and TRBJ1-1; 9 bases align to TRBD1. Germline V gene data show CDR1 as SGHTA and CDR2 as FQGNSA. The CDR3 covers 14 residues. The ends lost 5 bases at V and 4 bases at J; junction bases unmatched: 5. CDR3 bases: TGTGCCAGCAGCCTAGACAGGGGGTCCACTGAAGCTTTCTTT. Encoded protein: CASSLDRGSTEAFF.

The V and J genes are TRBV5-1 and TRBJ1-3; maybe TRBD1 (5 bases). V dropped 1 base and J dropped 4 bases, with 18 bases sitting between them. Germline CDR1 and CDR2: SGHRS and YFSETQ. The length of the CDR3 is 17 residues. The CDR3 protein is CASSLSPRGTEGNTIYF. CDR3 DNA: TGCGCCAGCAGCTTGTCTCCCAGAGGGACTGAAGGAAACACCATATATTTT.

This clone was counted a single time. The chain is built from TRBV2 and TRBJ2-3, with TRBD2 matching 7 bases. The germline V gene has CDR1 SNHLY and CDR2 FYNNEI. This CDR3 region has 12 residues. After removal of 8 bases from V and 9 bases from J, the junction contained 8 bases not matched to a gene. CDR3 protein: CASGGGTYTQYF. The CDR3 DNA sequence: TGTGCCAGCGGGGGAGGGACGTACACGCAGTATTTT.

The CDR3 reads CASSYEVGQGNSGNTIYF. CDR3 bases: TGTGCCAGCAGCTATGAGGTGGGACAGGGAAACTCTGGAAACACCATATATTTT. This sequence joins TRBV7-9 and TRBJ1-3, with 9 nucleotides matching TRBD1. Germline values: CDR1 SEHNR, CDR2 FQNEAQ (reference sequence). The CDR3 is 18 amino acids. The V and J ends lost 4 bases and 0 bases, in that order; junction bases with no gene match: 10.

The gene calls are TRBV12-3 or TRBV12-4 and TRBJ1-2, with D unclear. The length of the CDR3 is 13 residues. V gave up 5 bases and J gave up 1 base, with 8 bases separating them. The CDR3 loop reads CASSPYYNYGYTF. The DNA for the CDR3 is TGTGCCAGCAGTCCCTACTATAACTATGGCTACACCTTC.

The rearrangement links TRBV25-1 to TRBJ1-2, with D maybe TRBD1 (5 bases). Trimming removed 3 bases from V and 0 bases from J, with 8 bases in between. There are 14 residues in the CDR3. Looked up from germline, CDR1 is MGHDK and CDR2 is SYGVNS. The CDR3 loop reads CASSEQGPNYGYTF. The CDR3 nucleotides read TGTGCCAGCAGTGAGCAGGGTCCTAACTATGGCTACACCTTC.

The V call is TRBV14, the J call TRBJ1-6; D call uncertain. The CDR3 sequence is 15 residues long. With 4 bases removed from V and 6 bases from J, the gap between germline ends came to 13 bases. Germline V CDR1 and CDR2: SGHDN, FVKESK. The CDR3 region has the DNA TGTGCCAGCAGCCTCAGGACTTCCCTTAATTCACCCCTCCACTTT. It encodes CASSLRTSLNSPLHF.